This section outlines one TCR beta chain sequence together with its context. The data derive from a study of control samples from healthy donors and cancer patients. The CDR3 is 15 amino acids. V shed 1 base and J 1 base; nucleotides not matched to a gene: 0. Germline V CDR1 and CDR2: SSHAT, FNYEAQ (reference sequence). The table came from immunoSEQ multiplex PCR; TCRdb's copy has only in-frame clones and leaves some out. In the table there are tens of thousands of clones, 89% of which are singletons. This rearrangement joins TRBV7-7 to TRBJ2-3, with TRBD2 identical over 9 bases. The source material was blood. The TCR originated in a man aged 50-60 years in good health. The CDR3 region is CASSLGTSGTDTQYF. The CDR3 DNA is TGTGCCAGCAGCTTAGGGACTAGCGGCACAGATACGCAGTATTTT.